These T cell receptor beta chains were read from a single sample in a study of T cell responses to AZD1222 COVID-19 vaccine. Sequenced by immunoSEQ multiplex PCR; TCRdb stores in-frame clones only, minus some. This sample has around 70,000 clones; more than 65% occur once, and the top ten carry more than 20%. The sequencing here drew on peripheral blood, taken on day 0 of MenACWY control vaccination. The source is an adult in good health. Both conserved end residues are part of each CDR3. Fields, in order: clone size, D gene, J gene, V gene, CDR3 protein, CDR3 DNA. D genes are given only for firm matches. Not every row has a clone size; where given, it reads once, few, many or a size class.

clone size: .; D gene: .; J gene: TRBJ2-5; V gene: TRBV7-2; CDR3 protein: CASSLVTGRMETQYF; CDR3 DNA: TGTGCCAGCAGCTTAGTTACAGGGAGGATGGAGACCCAGTACTTC
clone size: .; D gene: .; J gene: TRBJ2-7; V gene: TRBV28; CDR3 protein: CASSLEFRGGQTYEQYF; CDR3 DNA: TGTGCCAGCAGTTTAGAGTTCCGGGGCGGACAAACCTACGAGCAGTACTTC
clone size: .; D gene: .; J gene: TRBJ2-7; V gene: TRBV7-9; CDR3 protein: CASSFRPDKQYF; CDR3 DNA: TGTGCCAGCAGCTTCCGGCCAGACAAGCAGTACTTC
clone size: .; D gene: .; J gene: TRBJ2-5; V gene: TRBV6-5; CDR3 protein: CASTKRGRETQYF; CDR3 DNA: TGTGCCAGCACCAAGAGAGGGAGAGAGACCCAGTACTTC
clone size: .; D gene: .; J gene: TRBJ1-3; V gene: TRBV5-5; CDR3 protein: CASSFDRINTIYF; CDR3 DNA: TGTGCCAGCAGCTTCGACAGGATAAACACCATATATTTT
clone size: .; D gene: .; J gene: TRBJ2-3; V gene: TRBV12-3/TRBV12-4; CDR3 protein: CASSLFGDTQYF; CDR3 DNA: TGTGCCAGCAGTTTGTTCGGGGATACGCAGTATTTT
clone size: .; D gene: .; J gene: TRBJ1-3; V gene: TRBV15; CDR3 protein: CATSRDNGNTIYF; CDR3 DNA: TGTGCCACCAGCAGAGATAACGGAAACACCATATATTTT
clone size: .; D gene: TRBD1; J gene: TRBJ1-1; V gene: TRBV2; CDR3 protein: CASSNFRQGTEAFF; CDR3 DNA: TGTGCCAGCAGTAATTTTCGACAGGGCACTGAAGCTTTCTTT
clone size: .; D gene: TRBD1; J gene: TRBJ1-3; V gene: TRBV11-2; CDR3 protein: CASSPTGPGNTIYF; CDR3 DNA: TGTGCCAGCAGTCCGACAGGGCCTGGAAACACCATATATTTT
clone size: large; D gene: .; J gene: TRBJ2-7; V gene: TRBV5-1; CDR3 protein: CASSLAWGGSSSYEQYF; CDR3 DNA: TGCGCCAGCAGCTTGGCCTGGGGGGGCAGTAGCTCCTACGAGCAGTACTTC
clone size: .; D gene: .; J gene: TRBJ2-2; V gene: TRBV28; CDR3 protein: CASRGGGNPTGELFF; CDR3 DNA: TGTGCCAGCAGGGGAGGGGGAAACCCCACCGGGGAGCTGTTTTTT
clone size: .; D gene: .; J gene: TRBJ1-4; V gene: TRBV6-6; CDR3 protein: CASSPTRQGSAEKLFF; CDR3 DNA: TGTGCCAGCAGTCCCACCCGCCAAGGGTCGGCTGAAAAACTGTTTTTT
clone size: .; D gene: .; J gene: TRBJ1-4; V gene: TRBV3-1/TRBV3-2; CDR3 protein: CASSQQGFNEKLFF; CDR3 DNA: TGTGCCAGCAGCCAGCAAGGGTTTAATGAAAAACTGTTTTTT
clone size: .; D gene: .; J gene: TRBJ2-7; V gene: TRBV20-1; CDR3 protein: CSAGSSYEQYF; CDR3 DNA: TGCAGTGCGGGGAGCTCCTACGAGCAGTACTTC
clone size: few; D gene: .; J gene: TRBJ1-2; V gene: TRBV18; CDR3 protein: CASSPELQANYGYTF; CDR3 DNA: TGTGCCAGCTCACCAGAGCTGCAGGCTAACTATGGCTACACCTTC
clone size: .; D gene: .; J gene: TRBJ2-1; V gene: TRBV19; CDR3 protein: CASSNYNEQFF; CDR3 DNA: TGTGCCAGTAGTAACTACAATGAGCAGTTCTTC
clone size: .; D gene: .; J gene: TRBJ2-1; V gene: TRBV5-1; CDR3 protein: CASSLGSANNEQFF; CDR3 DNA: TGCGCCAGCAGCTTGGGTAGCGCGAACAATGAGCAGTTCTTC
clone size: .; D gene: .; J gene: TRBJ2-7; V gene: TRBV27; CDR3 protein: CASSSVHSPYEQYF; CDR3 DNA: TGTGCCAGCAGTTCGGTCCATTCCCCCTACGAGCAGTACTTC
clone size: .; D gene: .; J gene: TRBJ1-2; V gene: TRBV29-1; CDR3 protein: CSVEGDLNYGYTF; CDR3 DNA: TGCAGCGTTGAGGGTGACCTTAACTATGGCTACACCTTC
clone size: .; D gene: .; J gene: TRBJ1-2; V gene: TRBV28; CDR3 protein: CASSLGAGNYGYTF; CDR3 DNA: TGTGCCAGCAGTTTAGGGGCAGGGAACTATGGCTACACCTTC
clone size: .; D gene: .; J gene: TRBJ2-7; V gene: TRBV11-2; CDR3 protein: CASSRAGYEQYF; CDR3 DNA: TGTGCCAGCAGCCGGGCGGGGTACGAGCAGTACTTC
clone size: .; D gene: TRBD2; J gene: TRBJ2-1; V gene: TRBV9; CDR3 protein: CASSVGGSNNEQFF; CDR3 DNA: TGTGCCAGCAGCGTAGGCGGGAGTAACAATGAGCAGTTCTTC
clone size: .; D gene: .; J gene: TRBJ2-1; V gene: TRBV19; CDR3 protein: CASSQSEWVEQFF; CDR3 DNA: TGTGCCAGTAGTCAGTCAGAGTGGGTTGAGCAGTTCTTC
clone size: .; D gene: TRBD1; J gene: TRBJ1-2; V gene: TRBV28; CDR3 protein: CASSLRTGEGYTF; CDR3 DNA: TGTGCCAGCAGTTTAAGGACAGGGGAAGGCTACACCTTC
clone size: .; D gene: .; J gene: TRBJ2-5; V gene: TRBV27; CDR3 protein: CASTLAWETQYF; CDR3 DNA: TGTGCCAGCACCCTTGCGTGGGAGACCCAGTACTTC
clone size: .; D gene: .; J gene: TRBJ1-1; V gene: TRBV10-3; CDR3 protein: CAIRGLDSDEAFF; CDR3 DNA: TGTGCCATCAGGGGCCTCGACAGTGATGAAGCTTTCTTT
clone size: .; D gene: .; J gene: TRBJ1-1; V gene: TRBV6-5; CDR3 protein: CASRPLDSHAFF; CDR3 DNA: TGTGCCAGCAGACCCCTCGACAGTCATGCTTTCTTT
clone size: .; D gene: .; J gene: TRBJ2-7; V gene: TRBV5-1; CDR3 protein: CASSWRGDRSYEQYF; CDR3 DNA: TGCGCCAGCAGCTGGAGGGGGGATCGCTCCTACGAGCAGTACTTC
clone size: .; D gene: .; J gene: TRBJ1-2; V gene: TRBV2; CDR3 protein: CASSKDRNYGYTF; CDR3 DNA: TGTGCCAGCAGTAAGGACCGTAACTATGGCTACACCTTC